The T cell receptor beta chain described here comes from a study of shared clonotypes between healthy human individuals. Whole-study results and caveats: It was expected that sequencing depth would affect clonotype sharing among donors.

Libraries were prepared by immunoSEQ multiplex PCR; TCRdb keeps only in-frame clonotypes and omits some of them. The sample carries about 1,800,000 clones, roughly 94% recorded once. On this clone itself: Its antigen is as yet unknown.

CD45RO negativity and positive selection for CCR7 defined naive CD8 cells, a population that excluded terminally differentiated effector memory CD45RA+ cells. Germline trimming cut 7 bases from V and 3 bases from J; bases unmatched to any gene: 13. CDR3 length: 16 amino acids. The germline V gene encodes CDR1 SGHNT and CDR2 YENEEA. This rearrangement joins TRBV11-3 to TRBJ2-7; 9 bases are shared with TRBD2. The sample taken for sequencing was naive CD8+ T cells sorted from blood. The TCR originated in a man aged 18 to 30 in good health. Written as DNA, the CDR3 is TGTGCCAGCACCAGTACCCGATTAGCGGGAGTCTACGAGCAGTACTTC. The encoded protein is CASTSTRLAGVYEQYF.